This T cell receptor (beta chain) was sequenced in a study of T cell repertoires in cytomegalovirus infection. TCRdb ran MiXCR on the reads and lists one entry per CDR3 protein. This sample has hundreds of thousands of distinct CDR3 sequences, with around 30% found just once. Worth noting for this clonotype: Its antigen is not identified.

The CDR3 consists of 17 residues. V lost 3 bases to trimming and J lost 0 bases; unmatched junction nucleotides: 6. Germline loops: CDR1 SGHVS, CDR2 FNYEAQ. This sequence joins TRBV7-6 and TRBJ2-3; 10 positions agree with TRBD2. The sample consisted of cultured PBMCs, taken from culture after CMV antigen stimulation. The receptor's source is a human donor in good health (CMV status not recorded). Some clones in this sample may be carry-over from other donors' samples. The CDR3 spells CASSLGTSVSSTDTQYF. The CDR3 coding sequence is TGTGCCAGCAGCTTGGGGACTAGCGTGTCTAGCACAGATACGCAGTATTTT.